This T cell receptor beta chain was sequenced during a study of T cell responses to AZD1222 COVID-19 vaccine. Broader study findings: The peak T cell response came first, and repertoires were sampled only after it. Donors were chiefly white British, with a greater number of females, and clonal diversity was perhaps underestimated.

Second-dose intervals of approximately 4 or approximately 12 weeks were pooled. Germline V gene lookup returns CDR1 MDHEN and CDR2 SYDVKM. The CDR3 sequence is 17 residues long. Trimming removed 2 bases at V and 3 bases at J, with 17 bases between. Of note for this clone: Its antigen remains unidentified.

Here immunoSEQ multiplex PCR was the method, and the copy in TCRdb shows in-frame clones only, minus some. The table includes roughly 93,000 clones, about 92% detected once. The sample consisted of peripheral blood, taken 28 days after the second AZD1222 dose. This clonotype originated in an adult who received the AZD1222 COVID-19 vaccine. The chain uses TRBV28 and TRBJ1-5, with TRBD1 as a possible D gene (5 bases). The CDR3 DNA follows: TGTGCCAGCAGTTTACGGGGGTCCAGGGATCTCAATCAGCCCCAGCATTTT. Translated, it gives CASSLRGSRDLNQPQHF. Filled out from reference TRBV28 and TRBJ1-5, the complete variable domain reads DVKVTQSSRYLVKRTGEKVFLECVQDMDHENMFWYRQDPGLGLRLIYFSYDVKMKEKGDIPEGYSVSREKKERFSLILESASTNQTSMYLCASSLRGSRDLNQPQHFGDGTRLSIL.